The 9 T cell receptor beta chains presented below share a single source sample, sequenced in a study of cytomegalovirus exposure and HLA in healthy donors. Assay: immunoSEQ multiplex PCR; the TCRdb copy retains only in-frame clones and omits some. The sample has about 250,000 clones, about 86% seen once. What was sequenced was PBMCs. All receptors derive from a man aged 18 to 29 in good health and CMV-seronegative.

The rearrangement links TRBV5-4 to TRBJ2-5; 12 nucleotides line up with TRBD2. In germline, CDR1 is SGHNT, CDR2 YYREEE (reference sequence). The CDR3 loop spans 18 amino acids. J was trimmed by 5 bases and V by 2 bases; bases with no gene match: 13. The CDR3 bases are TGTGCCAGCAGCTTAAGTCTTTCGGCTAGCGGGAGGGGCGAGACCCAGTACTTC. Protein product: CASSLSLSASGRGETQYF. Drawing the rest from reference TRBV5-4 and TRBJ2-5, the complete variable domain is ETGVTQSPTHLIKTRGQQVTLRCSSQSGHNTVSWYQQALGQGPQFIFQYYREEENGRGNFPPRFSGLQFPNYSSELNVNALELDDSALYLCASSLSLSASGRGETQYFGPGTRLLVL.

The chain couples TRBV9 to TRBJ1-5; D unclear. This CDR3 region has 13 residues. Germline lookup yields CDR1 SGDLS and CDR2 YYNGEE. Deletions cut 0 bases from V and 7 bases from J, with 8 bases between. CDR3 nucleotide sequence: TGTGCCAGCAGCGTAGAGGGAGACCAGCCCCAGCATTTT. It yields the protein CASSVEGDQPQHF.

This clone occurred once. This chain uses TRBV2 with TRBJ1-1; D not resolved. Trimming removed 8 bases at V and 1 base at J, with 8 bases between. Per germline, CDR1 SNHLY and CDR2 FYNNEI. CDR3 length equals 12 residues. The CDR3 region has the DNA TGTGCCAGCGGAGGCGGGAACACTGAAGCTTTCTTT. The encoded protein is CASGGGNTEAFF.

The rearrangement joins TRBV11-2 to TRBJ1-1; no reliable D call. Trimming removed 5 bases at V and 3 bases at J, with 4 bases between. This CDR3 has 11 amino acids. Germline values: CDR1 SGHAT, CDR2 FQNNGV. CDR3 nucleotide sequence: TGTGCCAGCAGCCAGGACACTGAAGCTTTCTTT. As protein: CASSQDTEAFF. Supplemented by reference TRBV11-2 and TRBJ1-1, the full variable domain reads EAGVAQSPRYKIIEKRQSVAFWCNPISGHATLYWYQQILGQGPKLLIQFQNNGVVDDSQLPKDRFSAERLKGVDSTLKIQPAKLEDSAVYLCASSQDTEAFFGQGTRLTVV.

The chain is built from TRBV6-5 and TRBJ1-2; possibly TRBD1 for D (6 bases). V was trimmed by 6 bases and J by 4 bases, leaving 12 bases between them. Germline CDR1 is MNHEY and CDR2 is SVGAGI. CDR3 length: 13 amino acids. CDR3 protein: CASSMTGLYGYTF. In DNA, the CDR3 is TGTGCCAGCAGCATGACAGGCCTCTATGGCTACACCTTC.

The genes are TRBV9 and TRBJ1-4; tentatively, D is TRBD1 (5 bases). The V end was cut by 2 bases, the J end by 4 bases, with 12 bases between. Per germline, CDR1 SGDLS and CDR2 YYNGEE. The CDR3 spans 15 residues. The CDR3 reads CASSVPDSLNEKLFF. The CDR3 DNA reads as TGTGCCAGCAGCGTCCCAGACAGCCTTAATGAAAAACTGTTTTTT.

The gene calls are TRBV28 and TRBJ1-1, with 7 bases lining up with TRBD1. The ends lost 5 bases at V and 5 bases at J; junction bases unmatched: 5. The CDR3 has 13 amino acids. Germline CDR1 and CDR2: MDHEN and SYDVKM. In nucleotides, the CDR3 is TGTGCCAGCAGTAAACAGGGGTTTACTGAAGCTTTCTTT. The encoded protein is CASSKQGFTEAFF.

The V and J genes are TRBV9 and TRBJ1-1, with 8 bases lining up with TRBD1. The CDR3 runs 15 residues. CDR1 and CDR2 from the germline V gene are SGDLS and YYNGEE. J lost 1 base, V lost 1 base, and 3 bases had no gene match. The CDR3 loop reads CASSVLDRANTEAFF. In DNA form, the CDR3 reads TGTGCCAGCAGCGTATTGGACAGGGCGAACACTGAAGCTTTCTTT.

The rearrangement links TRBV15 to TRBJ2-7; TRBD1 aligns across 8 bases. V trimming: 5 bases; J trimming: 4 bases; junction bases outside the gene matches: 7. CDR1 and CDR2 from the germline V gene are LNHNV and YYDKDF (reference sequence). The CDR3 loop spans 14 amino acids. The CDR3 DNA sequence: TGTGCCACCAGCCCCGGGACAGGAGGGTACGAGCAGTACTTC. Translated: CATSPGTGGYEQYF. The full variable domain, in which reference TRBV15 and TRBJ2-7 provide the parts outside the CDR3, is DAMVIQNPRYQVTQFGKPVTLSCSQTLNHNVMYWYQQKSSQAPKLLFHYYDKDFNNEADTPDNFQSRRPNTSFCFLDIRSPGLGDTAMYLCATSPGTGGYEQYFGPGTRLTVT.